This T cell receptor beta chain was profiled in a study of beta chain features in type 1 diabetes. Points from the study as a whole: Insertions were fewer and deletions more numerous at VDJ junctions in type 1 diabetes patients.

Naive, central memory, regulatory and stem cell-like memory cells within the CD4+ compartment were sorted using CD45RO/CCR7/CD25/CD127/CD95/CD27. Since all of the isolated RNA was reverse transcribed, expressed TCRB transcripts were what got sequenced. Data came from immunoSEQ multiplex PCR; TCRdb stores just in-frame clones and leaves some out. The sample lists tens of thousands of clones, about 50% occurring once. The trim removed 2 bases at V and 5 bases at J, leaving 2 bases unmatched. Per germline, CDR1 MGHDK and CDR2 SYGVNS. This CDR3 is 16 amino acids long. Concerning this clone: The antigen remains unidentified.

Source material: stem cell memory CD4+ T cells from blood. The TCR was taken from a woman between 25 and 40 years old in good health. This rearrangement joins TRBV25-1 to TRBJ2-1; TRBD2 matches 14 bases. Written as DNA, the CDR3 is TGTGCCAGCAGTGAAGCGGGACTAGCGGGAGACAATGAGCAGTTCTTC. Translating gives CASSEAGLAGDNEQFF.